Sequencing of this T cell receptor (beta chain) was carried out in a study of post-analysis software for immune sequencing data. Findings and caveats of the study: Controls had significantly higher normalized Chao1 diversity than multiple sclerosis patients. TRBV5-6, TRBV5-1 and TRBV20-1 belonged to a set of about five TRBV segments that were more frequent in patients than controls.

A remark on this clonotype: Its antigen is not identified.

CDR1 MNHEY and CDR2 SVGAGI come from the germline V gene. With 4 bases clipped from V and 0 bases from J, the junction kept 6 bases outside the gene matches. This CDR3 is built from 15 residues. Incorporated into the TCR beta cDNA libraries were unique molecular identifiers, which served to reduce PCR and sequencing biases. MiXCR, applied by TCRdb to the PCR reads, yields one record per CDR3 protein. The table includes under 650,000 distinct CDR3 sequences, 44% detected once. The clonotype was recovered from a girl aged 5-17 years with multiple sclerosis. V is TRBV6-5 and J is TRBJ2-7; 7 positions agree with TRBD2. Sequencing was carried out using blood. This chain's CDR3 is CASSFAGGSSYEQYF. CDR3 DNA sequence: TGTGCCAGCAGTTTCGCCGGGGGGAGCTCCTACGAGCAGTACTTC.